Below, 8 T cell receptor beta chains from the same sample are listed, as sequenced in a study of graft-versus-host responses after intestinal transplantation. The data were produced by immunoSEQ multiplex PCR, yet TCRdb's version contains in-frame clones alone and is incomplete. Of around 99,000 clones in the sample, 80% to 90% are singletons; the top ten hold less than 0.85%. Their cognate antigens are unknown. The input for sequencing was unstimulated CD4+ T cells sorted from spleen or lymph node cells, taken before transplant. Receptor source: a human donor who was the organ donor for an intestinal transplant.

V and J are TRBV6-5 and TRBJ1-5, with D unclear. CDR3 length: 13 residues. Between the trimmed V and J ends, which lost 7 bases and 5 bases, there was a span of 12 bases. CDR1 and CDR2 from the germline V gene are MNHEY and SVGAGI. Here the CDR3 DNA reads TGTGCCAGCATGTCTAGACGGCATCAGCCCCAGCATTTT. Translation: CASMSRRHQPQHF.

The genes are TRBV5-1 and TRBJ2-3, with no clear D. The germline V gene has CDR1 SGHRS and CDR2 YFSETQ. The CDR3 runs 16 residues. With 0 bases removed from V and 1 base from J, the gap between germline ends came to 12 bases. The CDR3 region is CASSLVQDWGTDTQYF. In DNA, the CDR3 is TGCGCCAGCAGCTTGGTCCAGGATTGGGGCACAGATACGCAGTATTTT.

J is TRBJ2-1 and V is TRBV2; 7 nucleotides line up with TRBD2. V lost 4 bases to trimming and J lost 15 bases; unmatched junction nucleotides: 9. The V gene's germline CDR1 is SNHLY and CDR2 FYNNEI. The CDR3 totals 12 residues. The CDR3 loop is CASSVWRERLFF. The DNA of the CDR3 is TGTGCCAGCAGTGTATGGCGGGAGAGGTTGTTCTTC.

The CDR3 reads CAISEAPGNSPLHF. DNA for the CDR3: TGTGCCATCAGTGAGGCCCCAGGGAATTCACCCCTCCACTTT. This chain links TRBV10-3 with TRBJ1-6, with a tentative D call TRBD1 (5 bases). Germline V gene sequence: CDR1 ENHRY, CDR2 SYGVKD. The CDR3 loop spans 14 amino acids. V shed 2 bases and J shed 7 bases, with 9 bases lying between them.

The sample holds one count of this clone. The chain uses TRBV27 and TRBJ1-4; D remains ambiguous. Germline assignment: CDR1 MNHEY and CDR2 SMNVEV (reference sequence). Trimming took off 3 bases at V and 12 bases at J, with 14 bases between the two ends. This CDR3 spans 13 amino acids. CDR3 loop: CASSLRAVPQLFF. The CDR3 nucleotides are TGTGCCAGCAGTTTGAGGGCGGTCCCCCAACTGTTTTTT.

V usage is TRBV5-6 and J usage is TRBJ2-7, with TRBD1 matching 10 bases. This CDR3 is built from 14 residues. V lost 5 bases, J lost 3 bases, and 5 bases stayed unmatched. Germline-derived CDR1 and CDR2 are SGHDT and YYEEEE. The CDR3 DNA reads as TGTGCCAGCAGAGAGACAGGGGGCGGCTACGAGCAGTACTTC. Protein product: CASRETGGGYEQYF.

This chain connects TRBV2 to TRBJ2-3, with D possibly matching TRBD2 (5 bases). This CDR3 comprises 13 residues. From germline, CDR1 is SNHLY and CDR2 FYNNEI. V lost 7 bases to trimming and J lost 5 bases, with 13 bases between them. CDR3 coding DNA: TGTGCCAGCACCCTAGACGGGGAAGATACGCAGTATTTT. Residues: CASTLDGEDTQYF. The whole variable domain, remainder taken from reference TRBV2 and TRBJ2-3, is EPEVTQTPSHQVTQMGQEVILRCVPISNHLYFYWYRQILGQKVEFLVSFYNNEISEKSEIFDDQFSVERPDGSNFTLKIRSTKLEDSAMYFCASTLDGEDTQYFGPGTRLTVL.

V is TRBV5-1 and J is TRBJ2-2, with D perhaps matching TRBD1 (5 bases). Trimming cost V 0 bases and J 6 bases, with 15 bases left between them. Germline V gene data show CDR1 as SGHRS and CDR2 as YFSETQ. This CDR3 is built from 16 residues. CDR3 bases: TGCGCCAGCAGCTTGGAGGTGGCAGGGTCGGCCGGGGAGCTGTTTTTT. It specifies CASSLEVAGSAGELFF.